These 3 T cell receptor beta chains came from one sample sequenced in a study of cytomegalovirus exposure and HLA in healthy donors. The primer mix had 60 Vbeta and 13 Jbeta primers. TCRdb keeps only in-frame clones here, not all; method: immunoSEQ multiplex PCR. This sample has about 100,000 clones, with around 73% found just once. Sequencing was carried out using PBMCs. The receptors derive from a woman aged 60 to 75 in good health and CMV-seronegative.

The chain employs TRBV19 and TRBJ1-1; 7 bases map to TRBD1. Germline assignment: CDR1 LNHDA and CDR2 SQIVND (reference sequence). The CDR3 loop spans 13 amino acids. V lost 5 bases, J lost 8 bases, and 8 bases stayed unmatched. CDR3 bases: TGTGCCAGTAGTCCGACTCCACAGGGGGAAGCTTTCTTT. This sequence encodes CASSPTPQGEAFF.

This clone was seen once. This sequence joins TRBV30 and TRBJ2-1, with 11 bases lining up with TRBD2. V lost 4 bases and J lost 10; bases outside the gene matches: 6. The CDR3 loop spans 13 amino acids. Germline V gene sequence: CDR1 GTSNPN, CDR2 SVGIG (reference sequence). CDR3 nucleotides: TGTGCCTGGAATCTAGCGGGAGGCGCCGAGCAGTTCTTC. Translation: CAWNLAGGAEQFF.

This clone was seen a few times. V is TRBV6-1 and J is TRBJ2-2; TRBD1 might be the D (6 bases). From germline, CDR1 is MNHNS and CDR2 SASEGT. CDR3 size: 14 residues. V was cut by 0 bases and J by 5 bases, with 7 bases left in between. CDR3: CASSEARGTGELFF. The CDR3 DNA follows: TGTGCCAGCAGTGAAGCGAGGGGGACCGGGGAGCTGTTTTTT.